This entry features one T cell receptor (beta chain) sequence. The antigen is undetermined. From germline, CDR1 is LGHNA and CDR2 YNFKEQ. The CDR3 has 14 residues. V trimming: 5 bases; J trimming: 1 base; junction bases outside the gene matches: 3. Use of 60 Vbeta and 13 Jbeta primers characterized the PCR. Some clones are missing from TCRdb's copy, which holds only in-frame ones; the method was immunoSEQ multiplex PCR. The sample has roughly 160,000 clones; about two thirds are singletons. This record comes from a study of cytomegalovirus exposure and HLA in healthy donors. The study's findings and limits: A list of around 160 TCR beta chains associated with cytomegalovirus was given.

The chain carries TRBV4-2 and TRBJ1-1; 8 bases agree with TRBD1. The source of this sequence is a woman under 40 in good health and CMV-seronegative. The source material was PBMCs. CDR3 sequence reads: CASSSTGGNTEAFF. The CDR3 nucleotides are TGTGCCAGCAGCTCCACAGGGGGGAACACTGAAGCTTTCTTT.